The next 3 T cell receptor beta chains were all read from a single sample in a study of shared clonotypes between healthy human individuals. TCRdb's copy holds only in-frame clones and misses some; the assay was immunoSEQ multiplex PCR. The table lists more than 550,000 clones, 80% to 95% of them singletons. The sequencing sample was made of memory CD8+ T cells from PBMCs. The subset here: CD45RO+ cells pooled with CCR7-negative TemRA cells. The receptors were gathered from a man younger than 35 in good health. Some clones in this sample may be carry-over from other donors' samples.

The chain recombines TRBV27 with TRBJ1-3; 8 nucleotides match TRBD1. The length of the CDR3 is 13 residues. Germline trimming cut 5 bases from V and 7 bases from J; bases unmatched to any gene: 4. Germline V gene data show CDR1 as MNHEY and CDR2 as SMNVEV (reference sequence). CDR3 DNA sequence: TGTGCCAGCAGTCCCAACAGGGGGAACACCATATATTTT. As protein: CASSPNRGNTIYF.

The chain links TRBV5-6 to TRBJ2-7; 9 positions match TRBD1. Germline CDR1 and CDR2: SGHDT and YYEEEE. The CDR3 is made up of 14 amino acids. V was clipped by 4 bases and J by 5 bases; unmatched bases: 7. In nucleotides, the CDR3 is TGTGCCAGCAGCCCCCGACAGGGGGAAGACGAGCAGTACTTC. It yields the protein CASSPRQGEDEQYF.

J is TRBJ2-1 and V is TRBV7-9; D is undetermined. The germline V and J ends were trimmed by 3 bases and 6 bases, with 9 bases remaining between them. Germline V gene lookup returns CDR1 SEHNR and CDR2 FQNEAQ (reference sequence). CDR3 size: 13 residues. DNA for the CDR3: TGTGCCAGCAGCTTGGGTGGTTTCAATGAGCAGTTCTTC. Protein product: CASSLGGFNEQFF.